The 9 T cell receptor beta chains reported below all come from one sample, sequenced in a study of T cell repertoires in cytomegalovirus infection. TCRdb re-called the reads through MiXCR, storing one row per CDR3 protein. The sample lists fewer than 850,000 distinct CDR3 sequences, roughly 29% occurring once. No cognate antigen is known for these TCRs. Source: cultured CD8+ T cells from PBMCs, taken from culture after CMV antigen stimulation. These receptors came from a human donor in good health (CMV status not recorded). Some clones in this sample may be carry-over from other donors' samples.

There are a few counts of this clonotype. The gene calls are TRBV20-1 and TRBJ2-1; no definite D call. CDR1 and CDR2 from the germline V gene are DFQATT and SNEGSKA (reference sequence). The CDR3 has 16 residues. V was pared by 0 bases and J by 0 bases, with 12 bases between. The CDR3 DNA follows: TGCAGTGCTAGAGACGTTAAAAGTGGCTCCTACAATGAGCAGTTCTTC. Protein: CSARDVKSGSYNEQFF.

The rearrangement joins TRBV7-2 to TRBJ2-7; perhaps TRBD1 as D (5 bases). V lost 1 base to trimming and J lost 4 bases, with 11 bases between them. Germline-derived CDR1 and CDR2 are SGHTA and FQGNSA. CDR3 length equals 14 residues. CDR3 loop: CASSLGGLGYEQYV. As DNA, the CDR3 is TGTGCCAGCAGCTTAGGGGGCCTCGGTTACGAGCAGTACGTC.

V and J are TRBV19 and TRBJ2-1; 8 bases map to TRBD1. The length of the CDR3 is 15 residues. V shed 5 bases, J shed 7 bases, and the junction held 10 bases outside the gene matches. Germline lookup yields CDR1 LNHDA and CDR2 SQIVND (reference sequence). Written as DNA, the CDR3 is TGTGCCAGTAGTCCTCCGGGACAGGAACCTAATGAGCAGTTCTTC. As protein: CASSPPGQEPNEQFF.

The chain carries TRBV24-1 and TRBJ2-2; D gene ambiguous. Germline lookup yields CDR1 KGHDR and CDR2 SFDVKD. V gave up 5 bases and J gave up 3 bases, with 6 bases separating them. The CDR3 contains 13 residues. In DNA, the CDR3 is TGTGCCACCAGTGCCGGCGACACCGGGGAGCTGTTTTTT. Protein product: CATSAGDTGELFF.

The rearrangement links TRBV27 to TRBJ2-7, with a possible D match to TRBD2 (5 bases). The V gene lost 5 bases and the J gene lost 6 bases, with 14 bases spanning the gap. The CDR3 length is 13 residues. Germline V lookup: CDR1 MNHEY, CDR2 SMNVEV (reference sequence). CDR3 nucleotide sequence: TGTGCCAGCAGTCCCCGGACTGGGCGCGAGCAGTACGTC. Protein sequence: CASSPRTGREQYV.

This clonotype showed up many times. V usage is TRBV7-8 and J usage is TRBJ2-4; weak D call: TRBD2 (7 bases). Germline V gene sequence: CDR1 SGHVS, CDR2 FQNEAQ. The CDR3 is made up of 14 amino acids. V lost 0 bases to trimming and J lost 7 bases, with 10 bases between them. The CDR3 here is CASSLAGGRNIQYF. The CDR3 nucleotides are TGTGCCAGCAGCTTAGCGGGGGGGCGGAACATTCAGTACTTC.

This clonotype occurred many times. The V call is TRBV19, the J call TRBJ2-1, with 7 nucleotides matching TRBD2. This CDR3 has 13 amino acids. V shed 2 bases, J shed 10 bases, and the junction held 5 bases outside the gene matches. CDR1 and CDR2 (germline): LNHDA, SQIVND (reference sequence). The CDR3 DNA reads TGTGCCAGTAGTATAAAACCCGGGAGGGAGCAGTTCTTC. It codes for CASSIKPGREQFF.

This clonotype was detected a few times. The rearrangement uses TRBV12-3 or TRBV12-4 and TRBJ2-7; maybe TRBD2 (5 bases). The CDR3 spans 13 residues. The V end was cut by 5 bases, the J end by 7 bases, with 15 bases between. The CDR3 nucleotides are TGTGCCAGCAGTAACTCCCGGTGGAGGGAGCAGTACGTC. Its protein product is CASSNSRWREQYV.

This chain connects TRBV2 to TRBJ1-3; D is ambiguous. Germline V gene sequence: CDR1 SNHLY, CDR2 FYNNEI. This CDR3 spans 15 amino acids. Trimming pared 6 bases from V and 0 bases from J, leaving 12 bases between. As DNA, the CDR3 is TGTGCCAGCAGGGAGGGAATCCCCTCTGGAAACACCATATATTTT. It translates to CASREGIPSGNTIYF. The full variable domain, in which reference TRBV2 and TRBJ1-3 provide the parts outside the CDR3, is EPEVTQTPSHQVTQMGQEVILRCVPISNHLYFYWYRQILGQKVEFLVSFYNNEISEKSEIFDDQFSVERPDGSNFTLKIRSTKLEDSAMYFCASREGIPSGNTIYFGEGSWLTVV.